The clone carrying this TCR beta chain was counted ten times or more. The target antigen is unknown. A second PCR of about 7 to 11 cycles used a sample-barcoded 5' primer and a J-beta primer mix. CDR3-containing paired-end reads numbered at least 2.5 million in each sample. TCRdb reprocessed the 5' RACE reads via MiXCR and lists one record per CDR3 protein. Of hundreds of thousands of distinct CDR3 sequences in the sample, 40% to 45% were seen once. The entry originates in a study of blood T cells in healthy people across ages. Study-wide points: The long-lived group displayed more naive CD4+ cells, plus higher diversity, than the aged donors did. Total diversity from one million sequenced T cells was likely underestimated.

Collection of 8.5 to 10 milliliters of peripheral blood was performed for each donor. The CDR3 is 17 amino acids. Per germline, CDR1 MDHEN and CDR2 SYDVKM. With V trimmed by 7 bases and J by 0 bases, 14 bases remained unmatched. The specimen sequenced was blood. The rearrangement joins TRBV28 to TRBJ2-7, with TRBD2 matching over 8 bases. This clonotype was sampled from an elderly man in good health. As DNA, the CDR3 is TGTGCCAGCACTTCAAAAGGAGGTACTAGCGGCTCCTACGAGCAGTACTTC. This codes for CASTSKGGTSGSYEQYF.